This TCR beta chain emerged from a study of blood T cell repertoires in COVID-19. Overall study: From the United States, Italy and Spain came samples of acute and convalescent COVID-19. Sources were T cells, B-cell-depleted T cells, or PBMCs; the material itself was cDNA or gDNA.

The CDR3 totals 16 residues. From germline, CDR1 is MNHEY and CDR2 SVGAGI. The trim removed 0 bases at V and 4 bases at J, leaving 6 bases unmatched. Per the original methods: The authors estimated nucleated cell counts from reference gene primer amplification. Sequenced by immunoSEQ multiplex PCR; TCRdb stores in-frame clones only, minus some. D and trimming come from the DNA, and the V and J calls and clone size come from that table. The sample holds about 200,000 clones, 85% to 90% seen once. The clonotype comes from a man aged 50-59 years with acute or convalescent COVID-19. Sequencing input: peripheral blood. This rearrangement joins TRBV6-5 to TRBJ1-5; TRBD1 aligns across 7 bases. CDR3 region: CASSYSFAGGNQPQHF. The CDR3 coding sequence is TGTGCCAGCAGTTACTCGTTTGCAGGGGGAAATCAGCCCCAGCATTTT.